This passage covers 25 T cell receptor beta chains from one sample sequenced in a study of blood T cells in healthy people across ages. It was with a sample-barcoded 5' primer and a J-beta primer mix that a second PCR of roughly 7 to 11 cycles was run. TCRdb called the 5' RACE reads again in MiXCR, with one record for every CDR3 protein. Altogether hundreds of thousands of distinct CDR3 sequences are present, approximately 50% being singletons, with the ten largest covering more than 35%. The sequenced sample consisted of blood. Source of these receptors: a man aged 60 to 69 in good health.

This rearrangement joins TRBV4-1 to TRBJ2-2; possible D gene TRBD1, 6 bases. This CDR3 comprises 13 residues. Deletions cut 6 bases from V and 6 bases from J, with 11 bases between. The V gene's germline CDR1 is MGHRA and CDR2 YSYEKL. The CDR3 DNA reads TGCGCCAGCAGACTCGACAGGCCCGGGGAGCTGTTTTTT. This sequence encodes CASRLDRPGELFF.

The CDR3 here is CASSQDRGTDIGSGYTF. CDR3 DNA sequence: TGCGCCAGCAGCCAAGATAGAGGAACGGACATCGGGAGTGGCTACACCTTC. The rearrangement uses TRBV4-1 and TRBJ1-2, with D perhaps TRBD1 (5 bases). The CDR3 is 17 residues long. CDR1 MGHRA and CDR2 YSYEKL come from the germline V gene. The germline V and J ends were trimmed by 0 bases and 7 bases, with 21 bases remaining between them.

The rearrangement joins TRBV7-6 to TRBJ2-7; TRBD1 agrees at 8 bases. This CDR3 comprises 14 residues. From germline, CDR1 is SGHVS and CDR2 FNYEAQ. Trimming removed 8 bases from V and 10 bases from J; junction bases left unmatched: 16. The DNA for the CDR3 is TGTGCCAGCGGTCCCCCAGGGGGCGATGGGTCCCAGTACTTC. Translation: CASGPPGGDGSQYF.

This clonotype was seen only a few times. V usage is TRBV19 and J usage is TRBJ1-2; D is ambiguous. The CDR3 extends over 13 amino acids. V lost 3 bases and J 8 bases, leaving 13 bases between the germline ends. CDR1 LNHDA and CDR2 SQIVND come from the germline V gene (reference sequence). CDR3: CASSMGAKRGYTF. The DNA for the CDR3 is TGTGCCAGTAGTATGGGAGCAAAACGCGGCTACACCTTC.

The V gene is TRBV5-1, the J gene TRBJ2-3; 16 positions agree with TRBD2. V lost 4 bases and J lost 4; bases outside the gene matches: 12. CDR1 SGHRS and CDR2 YFSETQ come from the germline V gene. The CDR3 is made up of 19 amino acids. CDR3 sequence reads: CASSQQLGTSGGAADTQYF. In DNA form, the CDR3 reads TGCGCCAGCAGCCAGCAATTAGGGACTAGCGGGGGGGCCGCAGATACGCAGTATTTT.

This clonotype was detected only a few times. The chain has TRBV12-3 or TRBV12-4 and TRBJ2-5; D is ambiguous. The J call could be wrong; TRBJ2-4 is a better fit for the DNA end. The CDR3 runs 12 residues. CDR3 sequence: CASSLSGHIQYF. CDR3 DNA sequence: TGTGCCAGCAGTTTATCGGGCCACATTCAGTACTTC.

The chain combines TRBV20-1 with TRBJ2-4; TRBD2 agrees at 7 bases. The trim removed 1 base at V and 9 bases at J, leaving 6 bases unmatched. Germline V gene lookup returns CDR1 DFQATT and CDR2 SNEGSKA (reference sequence). CDR3 length: 13 residues. CDR3 in DNA: TGCAGTGCTAGAGGCCCAGGGAGGGGCATTCAGTACTTC. Protein product: CSARGPGRGIQYF.

The sample holds a few counts of this clonotype. This sequence joins TRBV6-5 and TRBJ2-3, with D possibly matching TRBD1 (7 bases). Trimming left V 4 bases short and J 6 bases short, with 14 bases between. The CDR3 extends over 14 amino acids. Germline V gene lookup returns CDR1 MNHEY and CDR2 SVGAGI. This CDR3 is CASSSGGGSDTQYF. Written as DNA, the CDR3 is TGTGCCAGCAGTTCCGGAGGGGGCAGCGATACGCAGTATTTT.

The chain recombines TRBV9 with TRBJ2-2; D uncertain. CDR3 length equals 14 residues. Germline V gives CDR1 SGDLS, CDR2 YYNGEE. The V end lost 9 bases, the J end lost 1 base, and 13 bases lay between the germline ends. CDR3: CATSRQRNTGELFF. The CDR3 DNA reads TGTGCCACCTCCCGGCAGAGGAACACCGGGGAGCTGTTTTTT.

The genes are TRBV20-1 and TRBJ1-4; TRBD1 matches 8 bases. The CDR3 spans 14 residues. CDR1 and CDR2 (germline): DFQATT, SNEGSKA (reference sequence). V gave up 6 bases and J gave up 7 bases; unmatched junction bases: 10. The CDR3 coding sequence is TGCAGTGCGGGACAGACAGGGGAAGGTGAAAAACTGTTTTTT. Its translation: CSAGQTGEGEKLFF.

This clonotype was seen just once. The chain links TRBV28 to TRBJ1-4; possibly TRBD1 for D (6 bases). The CDR3 runs to 15 residues. Germline V CDR1 and CDR2: MDHEN, SYDVKM. V lost 3 bases, J lost 8 bases, and 16 bases lay in between. DNA for the CDR3: TGTGCCAGCAGTTTGGGGGGGCGCCGGGCGGAAAAACTGTTTTTT. Translating it yields CASSLGGRRAEKLFF.

The J gene is TRBJ1-5, the V gene TRBV2, with D tentatively TRBD1 (5 bases). V was pared by 6 bases and J by 1 base, with 13 bases between. Germline values: CDR1 SNHLY, CDR2 FYNNEI. The CDR3 loop spans 15 amino acids. The CDR3 DNA reads as TGTGCCAGCAGGCGGGGCAGGGAAAGCAATCAGCCCCAGCATTTT. This codes for CASRRGRESNQPQHF.

This clonotype was counted a single time. The chain's CDR3 is CASSDGWTGGVMGTEAFF. CDR3 sequence (DNA): TGTGCCAGCAGTGATGGTTGGACAGGGGGCGTGATGGGCACTGAAGCTTTCTTT. This chain joins TRBV6-1 and TRBJ1-1; 11 positions match TRBD1. Germline V CDR1 and CDR2: MNHNS, SASEGT. This CDR3 has 18 amino acids. With V trimmed by 3 bases and J by 4 bases, 13 bases remained unmatched.

This clonotype was seen only a few times. The J gene is TRBJ2-1, the V gene TRBV2; perhaps TRBD2 as D (6 bases). Germline V gene data show CDR1 as SNHLY and CDR2 as FYNNEI. The ends were cut back, 6 bases at V and 5 bases at J, with 8 bases in the middle. The CDR3 spans 12 residues. As DNA, the CDR3 is TGTGCCAGCAGCTGGGGGGACAATGAGCAGTTCTTC. This translates into CASSWGDNEQFF. Full variable domain (missing parts from reference TRBV2 and TRBJ2-1): EPEVTQTPSHQVTQMGQEVILRCVPISNHLYFYWYRQILGQKVEFLVSFYNNEISEKSEIFDDQFSVERPDGSNFTLKIRSTKLEDSAMYFCASSWGDNEQFFGPGTRLTVL.

This rearrangement joins TRBV20-1 to TRBJ2-5, with 8 bases that match TRBD1. Near its end, the DNA agrees better with TRBJ2-7, so the J call may be wrong. The CDR3 loop spans 12 amino acids. CDR1 is DFQATT, CDR2 SNEGSKA, per germline (reference sequence). The CDR3 sequence is CSAPTGDYEQYF. CDR3 DNA: TGCAGTGCCCCGACAGGGGACTACGAGCAGTACTTC.

The V gene is TRBV7-9, the J gene TRBJ2-7; D not resolved. The ends were cut back, 5 bases at V and 8 bases at J, with 10 bases in the middle. Germline assignment: CDR1 SEHNR and CDR2 FQNEAQ (reference sequence). The CDR3 is 11 amino acids. The CDR3 nucleotides are TGTGCCAGCAGCCGTGGGTATAAGCAGTACTTC. It translates to CASSRGYKQYF.

The V and J genes are TRBV18 and TRBJ2-7; D may be TRBD2 (6 bases). The V gene's germline CDR1 is KGHSH and CDR2 LQKENI. V was pared by 3 bases and J by 4 bases, with 13 bases between. The length of the CDR3 is 14 residues. The CDR3 region is CASSPASGTYEQYF. CDR3 in DNA: TGTGCCAGCTCACCGGCTTCCGGGACTTACGAGCAGTACTTC. The full variable domain, in which reference TRBV18 and TRBJ2-7 provide the parts outside the CDR3, is NAGVMQNPRHLVRRRGQEARLRCSPMKGHSHVYWYRQLPEEGLKFMVYLQKENIIDESGMPKERFSAEFPKEGPSILRIQQVVRGDSAAYFCASSPASGTYEQYFGPGTRLTVT.

This chain connects TRBV2 to TRBJ1-1, with a weak D call TRBD1 (5 bases). Germline lookup yields CDR1 SNHLY and CDR2 FYNNEI. The CDR3 totals 12 residues. Trimming pared 4 bases from V and 5 bases from J, leaving 8 bases between. CDR3 sequence: CASSGSGTEAFF. The CDR3 nucleotides are TGTGCCAGCAGTGGATCAGGGACTGAAGCTTTCTTT.

This rearrangement joins TRBV3-1 to TRBJ2-7; D may be TRBD1 (5 bases). Trimming took 7 bases from V and 7 from J, leaving 17 bases between them. The length of the CDR3 is 13 residues. Germline V gene sequence: CDR1 LGHDT, CDR2 YNNKEL (reference sequence). CDR3 protein: CASTAGYDNEQYF. CDR3 nucleotide sequence: TGTGCCAGCACCGCAGGGTACGACAATGAGCAGTACTTC.

The chain links TRBV29-1 to TRBJ2-5; TRBD1 aligns across 7 bases. The V gene end was trimmed by 1 base and the J gene end by 5 bases; junction bases not matched to a gene: 4. The CDR3 covers 13 residues. The germline gives CDR1 SQVTM, CDR2 ANQGSEA. CDR3 in DNA: TGCAGCGTTGAAGGAGGGGGCGACGAGACCCAGTACTTC. As protein: CSVEGGGDETQYF.

This chain connects TRBV7-9 to TRBJ2-5; no clear D. The germline gives CDR1 SEHNR, CDR2 FQNEAQ (reference sequence). CDR3 length: 14 amino acids. The V end was cut by 4 bases, the J end by 5 bases, with 14 bases between. The CDR3 sequence: CASSSRRLGETQYF. The CDR3, as DNA: TGTGCCAGCAGCTCGCGGAGACTTGGGGAGACCCAGTACTTC.

V and J are TRBV5-5 and TRBJ1-3; 7 nucleotides align to TRBD1. Germline V gives CDR1 SGHKS, CDR2 YYEKEE (reference sequence). The junction had 8 bases not matched to a gene; V was cut back by 4 bases and J by 4 bases. This CDR3 region has 15 residues. As DNA, the CDR3 is TGTGCCAGCAGCAGACAGGGAACTACCGGAAACACCATATATTTT. Its translation: CASSRQGTTGNTIYF.

This rearrangement joins TRBV3-1 to TRBJ2-7; D gene unclear. The CDR3 contains 13 residues. Trimming took 2 bases from V and 3 from J, leaving 8 bases between them. CDR1 LGHDT and CDR2 YNNKEL come from the germline V gene (reference sequence). CDR3 sequence: CASSQSGFYEQYF. CDR3 sequence (DNA): TGTGCCAGCAGCCAATCCGGATTCTACGAGCAGTACTTC.

This clonotype was detected only once. The rearrangement uses TRBV3-1 and TRBJ1-6; D is undetermined. V shed 2 bases and J shed 0 bases, with 11 bases lying between them. Germline V gives CDR1 LGHDT, CDR2 YNNKEL (reference sequence). The CDR3 has 17 amino acids. CDR3 sequence (DNA): TGTGCCAGCAGCCAACGGCAGGATAGCTCCTATAATTCACCCCTCCACTTT. This codes for CASSQRQDSSYNSPLHF.

The chain carries TRBV7-9 and TRBJ1-5; 8 positions agree with TRBD1. CDR1 is SEHNR and CDR2 is FQNEAQ in the germline V gene (reference sequence). With V trimmed by 5 bases and J by 7 bases, 7 bases remained unmatched. This CDR3 spans 14 amino acids. CDR3 protein: CASSGQGFLQPQHF. The CDR3 nucleotides are TGTGCCAGCAGCGGACAGGGTTTTCTGCAGCCCCAGCATTTT.